This T cell receptor beta chain was recorded in a study of T-cell memory formation after mild COVID-19. TCRdb re-called the 5' RACE reads through MiXCR, storing one row per CDR3 protein. The sample contains under 300,000 distinct CDR3 sequences, about a sixth of which appear only once. V was pared by 0 bases and J by 4 bases, with 5 bases of the junction left unmatched. The germline V gene encodes CDR1 LGHNA and CDR2 YSLEER. CDR3 length: 15 amino acids. This clonotype was observed a single time. The chain links TRBV4-3 to TRBJ1-1; 7 nucleotides align to TRBD1. The sequence came from a man younger than 30 who had mild COVID-19 (a few samples of this study predate the infection). Cell type and time point are not known. Sequences were obtained from PBMCs or a T cell subset sorted from them (not recorded which). The DNA of the CDR3 is TGCGCCAGCAGCCAAGACTCACAGGGGAGCACTGAAGCTTTCTTT. It codes for CASSQDSQGSTEAFF.